The rows below give T cell receptor beta chains drawn from one sample of a study of T cell responses to AZD1222 COVID-19 vaccine. The repertoire was sequenced with immunoSEQ multiplex PCR; TCRdb's copy has only in-frame clones and lacks some. Of 95,000 to 150,000 clones listed, around nine tenths are singletons. The starting material was peripheral blood, obtained on day 0 of AZD1222 vaccination. The receptors stem from an adult in good health. The CDR3 runs from the conserved cysteine through the conserved F or W. A D gene is named only where the DNA matches it firmly. Not every row has a clone size; where given, it reads once, few, many or a size class.

>NA|NA|TRBJ1-5|14|TRBV7-9
TGTGCCAGCAGCTTAGCTGGAACCACGCAGCCCCAGCATTTT
CASSLAGTTQPQHF
>NA|NA|TRBJ1-2|15|TRBV7-9
TGTGCCAGCAGCTTAGAGGTCAGTCCAAAGGATGGCTACACCTTC
CASSLEVSPKDGYTF
>NA|NA|TRBJ2-7|18|TRBV21-1
TGTGCCAGCAGCAAAGCCCTTCCCCAGGGTGTTTTGTCCTACGAGCAGTACTTC
CASSKALPQGVLSYEQYF
>NA|NA|TRBJ2-2|15|TRBV5-4
TGTGCCAGCAGTAGGCGGGAAGGGTTCACCGGGGAGCTGTTTTTT
CASSRREGFTGELFF
>NA|NA|TRBJ2-5|15|TRBV7-9
TGTGCCAGCAGCGCCAGGGTTGGGGTAGCGGAGACCCAGTACTTC
CASSARVGVAETQYF
>NA|NA|TRBJ1-2|14|TRBV6-6
TGTGCCAGCAGTTACTCGCAGACGGTCTATGGCTACACCTTC
CASSYSQTVYGYTF
>NA|NA|TRBJ1-2|14|TRBV5-6
TGTGCCAGCAGCTTGGTGGCAGGGTATGATGGCTACACCTTC
CASSLVAGYDGYTF
>once|NA|TRBJ1-2|11|TRBV25-1
TGTGCCAGCAGCTCAGCCTGGGGCTACACCTTC
CASSSAWGYTF
>once|NA|TRBJ1-4|13|TRBV18
TGTGCCAGCTCACCAACGGGAAATGAAAAACTGTTTTTT
CASSPTGNEKLFF
>NA|NA|TRBJ1-2|14|TRBV14
TGTGCCAGCAGCCAAGGGGAAGATAACTATGGCTACACCTTC
CASSQGEDNYGYTF
>NA|NA|TRBJ1-3|17|TRBV4-1
TGCGCCAGCAGTCCCGCCGGGACGGTGAGCTCTGGAAACACCATATATTTT
CASSPAGTVSSGNTIYF
>NA|TRBD1|TRBJ1-1|16|TRBV18
TGTGCCAGCTCGCTGAACCCCGGGACAGGGAGTATTGAAGCTTTCTTT
CASSLNPGTGSIEAFF
>few|TRBD2|TRBJ2-1|15|TRBV2
TGTGCCAGCAGTGAGGGTCTAGCGGGAGTCAATGAGCAGTTCTTC
CASSEGLAGVNEQFF
>NA|NA|TRBJ1-2|15|TRBV4-3
TGCGCCAGCAGCCAAGATGGGGGCCCGGGCTATGGCTACACCTTC
CASSQDGGPGYGYTF
>NA|NA|TRBJ1-4|13|TRBV2
TGTGCCAGCAGTGACAGTCTCGGGGAAAAACTGTTTTTT
CASSDSLGEKLFF
>NA|TRBD2|TRBJ2-2|18|TRBV4-3
TGCGCCAGCAGCCAAGGACTAGCGGGAGGGTTGAACACCGGGGAGCTGTTTTTT
CASSQGLAGGLNTGELFF
>NA|TRBD1|TRBJ2-1|16|TRBV5-1
TGCGCCAGCAGCTTAACGCCGGGACAGGGGTGGAATGAGCAGTTCTTC
CASSLTPGQGWNEQFF
>NA|NA|TRBJ1-4|13|TRBV29-1
TGCAGCGTTGAAATTCCGGGGCATGAAAAACTGTTTTTT
CSVEIPGHEKLFF
>NA|TRBD2|TRBJ2-7|13|TRBV11-2
TGTGCCAGCACCGGGGGGGGTTTCTACGAGCAGTACTTC
CASTGGGFYEQYF
>few|TRBD2|TRBJ2-1|16|TRBV15
TGTGCCACCAGCAGAGATATGGGGAGGGCCACTCCTGAGCAGTTCTTC
CATSRDMGRATPEQFF
>NA|TRBD2|TRBJ2-1|18|TRBV5-1
TGCGCCAGCAGCTGGGGGACTAGCGGGAGGAATTCCTACAATGAGCAGTTCTTC
CASSWGTSGRNSYNEQFF
>NA|TRBD2|TRBJ2-1|17|TRBV7-9
TGTGCCAGCAGCTGGGCTAGCGGGAGTTCTCTCTCCAATGAGCAGTTCTTC
CASSWASGSSLSNEQFF
>NA|NA|TRBJ2-5|13|TRBV3-1/TRBV3-2
TGTGCCAGCAGCCCAACAGGACAAGAGACCCAGTACTTC
CASSPTGQETQYF
>NA|NA|TRBJ1-6|14|TRBV2
TGTGCCAGCAGTTTGGGGCCAGGGGTTTCACCCCTCCACTTT
CASSLGPGVSPLHF
>NA|NA|TRBJ1-1|14|TRBV19
TGTGCCAGTAGTACTCTTGTCCAGAACACTGAAGCTTTCTTT
CASSTLVQNTEAFF
>NA|NA|TRBJ2-1|12|TRBV6-4
TGTGCCAGCAGTGAGTACGGTACAGAGCAGTTCTTC
CASSEYGTEQFF
>NA|TRBD2|TRBJ2-2|22|TRBV24-1
TGTGCCACCAGTGTTGATGGTAGGAAGTTGGGGAAAGGACTAGGAACAGCCGGGGAGCTGTTTTTT
CATSVDGRKLGKGLGTAGELFF
>NA|NA|TRBJ1-3|15|TRBV5-1
TGCGCCAGCAGCTTATCAGGGGAGTCTGGAAACACCATATATTTT
CASSLSGESGNTIYF
>once|TRBD1|TRBJ2-6|16|TRBV27
TGTGCCAGCGGTAAACAGGGGGCGTCTGGGGCCAACGTCCTGACTTTC
CASGKQGASGANVLTF
>NA|NA|TRBJ2-1|14|TRBV18
TGTGCCAGCTCACGAGGGGAGATCGGGAATGAGCAGTTCTTC
CASSRGEIGNEQFF
>NA|NA|TRBJ1-5|14|TRBV29-1
TGCAGCGTTAGGGAACAGGCGGATGATCAGCCCCAGCATTTT
CSVREQADDQPQHF
>once|TRBD1|TRBJ1-1|14|TRBV29-1
TGCAGCGTTGCCGTAGGGGACAGGGCCACTGAAGCTTTCTTT
CSVAVGDRATEAFF
>NA|NA|TRBJ1-1|15|TRBV7-2
TGTGCCAGCAGCTTAGCGCCGGGAATGAACACTGAAGCTTTCTTT
CASSLAPGMNTEAFF
>NA|NA|TRBJ1-1|15|TRBV5-4
TGTGCCAGCAGCTTGAAGGGTTCGGGAAACACTGAAGCTTTCTTT
CASSLKGSGNTEAFF
>NA|NA|TRBJ1-1|17|TRBV5-4
TGTGCCAGCAGCTCTCCTTCGGGACACCTCATGAACACTGAAGCTTTCTTT
CASSSPSGHLMNTEAFF
>NA|NA|TRBJ2-2|13|TRBV10-3
TGTGCCATCATGTTGGCGAACACCGGGGAGCTGTTTTTT
CAIMLANTGELFF
>NA|NA|TRBJ2-2|15|TRBV5-1
TGCGCCAGCAGCTTTGGCGGGGATAACACCGGGGAGCTGTTTTTT
CASSFGGDNTGELFF
>NA|NA|TRBJ1-1|13|TRBV7-3
TGTGCCAGCAGCTTAACTGTGGGTGCTGAAGCTTTCTTT
CASSLTVGAEAFF
>NA|NA|TRBJ1-2|12|TRBV4-1
TGCGCCAGCAGCAAGGTGGGCTATGGCTACACCTTC
CASSKVGYGYTF
>NA|NA|TRBJ2-5|13|TRBV18
TGTGCCAGCACGAACAGGGACGGAGAGACCCAGTACTTC
CASTNRDGETQYF
>once|NA|TRBJ1-5|14|TRBV5-6
TGTGCCAGCAGCTTGGCCTCAGGAAATCAGCCCCAGCATTTT
CASSLASGNQPQHF
>once|NA|TRBJ1-2|13|TRBV6-1
TGTGCCAGCAGTGAAGTCTCTTACTATGGCTACACCTTC
CASSEVSYYGYTF
>NA|NA|TRBJ1-1|13|TRBV29-1
TGCAGCGTGGCCCGGACCCAGAGCGCTGAAGCTTTCTTT
CSVARTQSAEAFF
>NA|TRBD1|TRBJ1-3|16|TRBV19
TGTGCCAGTAGTATAGCCGGTGAAAGGCAGGGGGGCACCATATATTTT
CASSIAGERQGGTIYF
>NA|NA|TRBJ1-1|11|TRBV29-1
TGCAGCGGGGGGATGAACACTGAAGCTTTCTTT
CSGGMNTEAFF
>NA|NA|TRBJ1-2|13|TRBV6-5
TGTGCCAGCAGAGGGGATCCCCCTTATGGCTACACCTTC
CASRGDPPYGYTF
>NA|NA|TRBJ1-1|15|TRBV5-1
TGCGCCAGCAGCTCTAACGGGGTTGGGAACACTGAAGCTTTCTTT
CASSSNGVGNTEAFF
>NA|NA|TRBJ1-4|16|TRBV5-6
TGTGCCAGCAGCCGAGGGCGGCGGGTCCCTTATGAAAAACTGTTTTTT
CASSRGRRVPYEKLFF
>NA|TRBD2|TRBJ2-1|17|TRBV28
TGTGCCAGCACTACCGGGGGGGAACCTAGCTCCTACAATGAGCAGTTCTTC
CASTTGGEPSSYNEQFF
>NA|NA|TRBJ2-5|13|TRBV7-9
TGTGCCAGCAGCATCCGGGCCCAAGAGACCCAGTACTTC
CASSIRAQETQYF
>NA|NA|TRBJ1-5|12|TRBV2
TGTGCCAGCAGTGGCTGGAATCAGCCCCAGCATTTT
CASSGWNQPQHF
>once|NA|TRBJ1-2|14|TRBV11-2
TGTGCCAGCAGCTTAGATTATTCAGAAAATGGCTACACCTTC
CASSLDYSENGYTF
>NA|TRBD1|TRBJ1-2|16|TRBV19
TGTGCCAGTAGTAGGAAACAACAGGGGAATAACTATGGCTACACCTTC
CASSRKQQGNNYGYTF
>many|NA|TRBJ2-3|14|TRBV5-1
TGCGCCAGCAGCCCTGACTCAATCACAGATACGCAGTATTTT
CASSPDSITDTQYF
>few|NA|TRBJ1-1|10|TRBV30
TGTGCCTGGGGGGGCACTGAAGCTTTCTTT
CAWGGTEAFF
>NA|NA|TRBJ2-3|16|TRBV3-1/TRBV3-2
TGTGCCAGCAGCCGGACTGGATCGTCGGGTGTGGATACGCAGTATTTT
CASSRTGSSGVDTQYF
>NA|NA|TRBJ1-2|16|TRBV27
TGTGCCAGCAGTTTATTTGGGGGGGCAGGTAACTATGGCTACACCTTC
CASSLFGGAGNYGYTF
>NA|TRBD1|TRBJ2-5|15|TRBV6-5
TGTGCCAGCAGACGACAGGGGTGGGTACAAGAGACCCAGTACTTC
CASRRQGWVQETQYF
>NA|TRBD1|TRBJ1-1|14|TRBV7-3
TGTGCCAGCAGCTCGGGGCAGGGGGATACTGAAGCTTTCTTT
CASSSGQGDTEAFF